This TCR beta chain was documented in a study of yellow fever vaccine responses in identical twins. TCRdb reanalysed the RT-PCR reads using MiXCR and keeps one entry per CDR3 protein. The profile shows about 3,500 distinct CDR3 sequences, around 85% of them singletons. This clonotype occurred a few times. The antigen is undetermined. Its ends do not fully match the called genes, so a read error is possible. Study observations and caveats: The authors reported partly convergent, partly personalized vaccine responses in identical twins.

Looked up from germline, CDR1 is SQVTM and CDR2 is ANQGSEA. The CDR3 is made up of 14 amino acids. The input for sequencing was T cells from blood (PBMCs), unsorted or a sorted subset (not recorded which), taken before or after yellow fever vaccination (not recorded which). The chain recombines TRBV29-1 with TRBJ2-2; TRBD1 aligns across 9 bases. The TCR comes from a woman in her late teens or twenties who received the yellow fever vaccine. The CDR3 nucleotides are TGCAGCGCCGGACAGGGGTCTAGGACCGGGGAGCTTTTTTTT. Its protein product is CSAGQGSRTGELFF.